A single sample gave rise to the 12 T cell receptor beta chains below, sequenced in a study of T-cell memory formation after mild COVID-19. TCRdb re-called the 5' RACE reads through MiXCR, storing one row per CDR3 protein. The sample consists of roughly 500,000 distinct CDR3 sequences, around 21% of them appearing once. The sequencing sample was made of PBMCs or a T cell subset sorted from them (not recorded which). Source of these receptors: an adult woman who had mild COVID-19 (a few samples of this study predate the infection). Cell type and time point are not known.

V and J are TRBV5-1 and TRBJ2-7; 11 bases map to TRBD1. Germline V CDR1 and CDR2: SGHRS, YFSETQ. The CDR3 runs 15 residues. The V segment lost 2 bases and the J segment 5 bases; nucleotides outside the gene matches: 6. The CDR3 DNA is TGCGCCAGCAGCTTTCCCGGACAGGGGGCCAACGAGCAGTACTTC. Protein sequence: CASSFPGQGANEQYF.

This clonotype was seen a handful of times. The chain joins TRBV18 to TRBJ2-1; no clear D gene. This CDR3 is 13 amino acids long. V was trimmed by 3 bases and J by 6 bases, leaving 9 bases between them. Germline assignment: CDR1 KGHSH and CDR2 LQKENI. The CDR3 sequence: CASSPVVFNEQFF. The CDR3 DNA reads TGTGCCAGCTCACCGGTGGTTTTCAATGAGCAGTTCTTC.

This rearrangement joins TRBV7-6 to TRBJ1-1; possible D gene TRBD1, 5 bases. The CDR3 totals 15 residues. Deletions cut 6 bases from V and 3 bases from J, with 17 bases between. The germline gives CDR1 SGHVS, CDR2 FNYEAQ. The CDR3 is CASSARTRGDTEAFF. The CDR3 bases are TGTGCCAGCAGTGCGAGGACCCGGGGGGACACTGAAGCTTTCTTT. The full variable domain, rest sourced from reference TRBV7-6 and TRBJ1-1, is GAGVSQSPRYKVTKRGQDVALRCDPISGHVSLYWYRQALGQGPEFLTYFNYEAQQDKSGLPNDRFSAERPEGSISTLTIQRTEQRDSAMYRCASSARTRGDTEAFFGQGTRLTVV.

This chain connects TRBV10-3 to TRBJ2-2; D not certain. The CDR3 runs 13 residues. Trimming stripped 6 bases from V and 7 bases from J, with 12 bases between. Per germline, CDR1 ENHRY and CDR2 SYGVKD. CDR3: CAIRATQLGELFF. The CDR3 DNA reads as TGTGCCATCAGGGCGACTCAGCTCGGGGAGCTGTTTTTT.

The CDR3 DNA reads as TGTGCCAGCAGCGCAGGTGCGACAGTCGACTACAATGAGCAGTTCTTC. Amino acid sequence: CASSAGATVDYNEQFF. This chain connects TRBV9 to TRBJ2-1; a possible D gene is TRBD1 (5 bases). V was shortened by 3 bases and J by 3 bases, with 16 bases between the two germline ends. CDR3 length: 16 amino acids. The germline V gene encodes CDR1 SGDLS and CDR2 YYNGEE. Using reference TRBV9 and TRBJ2-1 for the parts outside the CDR3, the full variable domain is DSGVTQTPKHLITATGQRVTLRCSPRSGDLSVYWYQQSLDQGLQFLIQYYNGEERAKGNILERFSAQQFPDLHSELNLSSLELGDSALYFCASSAGATVDYNEQFFGPGTRLTVL.

CDR3 in amino acids: CASISLRSGRKETQYF. The CDR3 DNA reads TGTGCCAGCATAAGTCTCCGTAGCGGGAGAAAAGAGACCCAGTACTTC. The chain uses TRBV2 and TRBJ2-5, with 9 bases identical to TRBD2. The CDR3 extends over 16 amino acids. Looked up from germline, CDR1 is SNHLY and CDR2 is FYNNEI. V shed 7 bases, J shed 3 bases, and the junction held 12 bases outside the gene matches.

V gene TRBV6-1 combines with J gene TRBJ1-5; no firm D call. CDR1 is MNHNS, CDR2 SASEGT, per germline. This CDR3 region has 16 residues. The V gene lost 0 bases and the J gene lost 0 bases, with 9 bases spanning the gap. CDR3 loop: CASSEAAHYSNQPQHF. CDR3 DNA: TGTGCCAGCAGTGAAGCGGCACATTATAGCAATCAGCCCCAGCATTTT.

This clonotype was counted only a few times. The chain employs TRBV20-1 and TRBJ2-7; 7 bases map to TRBD1. Trimming removed 5 bases from V and 5 bases from J; junction bases left unmatched: 9. The CDR3 extends over 13 amino acids. The V gene's germline CDR1 is DFQATT and CDR2 SNEGSKA (reference sequence). CDR3 nucleotide sequence: TGCAGTGCTCTTGGACAGGCCCGGAACGAGCAGTACTTC. It translates to CSALGQARNEQYF.

This clonotype was picked up a small number of times. The rearrangement links TRBV27 to TRBJ2-1, with 7 bases that match TRBD2. The junction had 9 bases not matched to a gene; V was cut back by 7 bases and J by 3 bases. Germline assignment: CDR1 MNHEY and CDR2 SMNVEV (reference sequence). The CDR3 contains 15 residues. CDR3 region: CASTLGGNNYNEQFF. The CDR3 bases are TGTGCCAGCACCCTGGGGGGGAACAACTACAATGAGCAGTTCTTC.

This clonotype was picked up a small number of times. The V gene is TRBV2, the J gene TRBJ1-2; no clear D gene. Looked up from germline, CDR1 is SNHLY and CDR2 is FYNNEI. V was clipped by 3 bases and J by 9 bases, with 20 bases between them. The CDR3 runs to 15 residues. CDR3 DNA: TGTGCCAGCAGTGATATAGGCGGAAGCTGGTCTAGCTACACCTTC. Translating gives CASSDIGGSWSSYTF.

This chain links TRBV7-8 with TRBJ2-7; 9 bases agree with TRBD1. The ends lost 1 base at V and 3 bases at J; junction bases unmatched: 7. Germline assignment: CDR1 SGHVS and CDR2 FQNEAQ. The CDR3 length is 16 residues. CDR3 DNA: TGTGCCAGCAGCTTAGGGACCCGGGACAGGGTCTACGAGCAGTACTTC. Translated: CASSLGTRDRVYEQYF.

This clonotype showed up just a few times. The CDR3 DNA is TGCGCCAGCAGCCAAGATCCAACAGGGGGCGAGCAGTACTTC. As protein: CASSQDPTGGEQYF. V gene TRBV4-1 combines with J gene TRBJ2-7; 8 bases line up with TRBD1. From germline, CDR1 is MGHRA and CDR2 YSYEKL. The CDR3 consists of 14 residues. V gave up 0 bases and J gave up 6 bases; unmatched junction bases: 4.